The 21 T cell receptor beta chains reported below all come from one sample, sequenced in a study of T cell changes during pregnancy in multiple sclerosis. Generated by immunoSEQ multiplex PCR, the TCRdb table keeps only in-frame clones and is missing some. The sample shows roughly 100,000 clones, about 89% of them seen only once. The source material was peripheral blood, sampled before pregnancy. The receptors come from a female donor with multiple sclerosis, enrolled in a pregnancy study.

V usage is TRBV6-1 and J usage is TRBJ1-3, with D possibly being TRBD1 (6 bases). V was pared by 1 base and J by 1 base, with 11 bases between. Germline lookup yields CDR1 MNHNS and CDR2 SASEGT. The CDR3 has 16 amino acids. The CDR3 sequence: CASSEDYRVSGNTIYF. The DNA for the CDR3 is TGTGCCAGCAGTGAAGATTACAGGGTTTCTGGAAACACCATATATTTT.

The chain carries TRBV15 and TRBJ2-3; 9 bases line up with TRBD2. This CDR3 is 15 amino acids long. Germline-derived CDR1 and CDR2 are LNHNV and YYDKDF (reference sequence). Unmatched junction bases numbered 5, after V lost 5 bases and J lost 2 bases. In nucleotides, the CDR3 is TGTGCCACCAGCGCCCCGGGACTAGCCACAGATACGCAGTATTTT. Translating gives CATSAPGLATDTQYF.

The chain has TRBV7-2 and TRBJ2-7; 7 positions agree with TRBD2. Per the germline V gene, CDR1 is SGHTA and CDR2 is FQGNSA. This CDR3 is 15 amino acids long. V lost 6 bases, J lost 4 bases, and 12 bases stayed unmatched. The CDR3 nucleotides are TGTGCCAGCAGTTATATAGCGGGTCAAGGTTACGAGCAGTACTTC. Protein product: CASSYIAGQGYEQYF. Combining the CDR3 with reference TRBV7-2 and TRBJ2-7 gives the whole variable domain GAGVSQSPSNKVTEKGKDVELRCDPISGHTALYWYRQSLGQGLEFLIYFQGNSAPDKSGLPSDRFSAERTGGSVSTLTIQRTQQEDSAVYLCASSYIAGQGYEQYFGPGTRLTVT.

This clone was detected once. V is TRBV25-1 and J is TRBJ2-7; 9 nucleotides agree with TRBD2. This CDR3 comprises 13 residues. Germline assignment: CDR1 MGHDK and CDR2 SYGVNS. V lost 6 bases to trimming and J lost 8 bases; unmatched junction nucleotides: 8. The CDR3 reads CASRGLALGQQYF. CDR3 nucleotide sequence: TGTGCCAGCAGGGGACTAGCCCTGGGTCAGCAGTACTTC.

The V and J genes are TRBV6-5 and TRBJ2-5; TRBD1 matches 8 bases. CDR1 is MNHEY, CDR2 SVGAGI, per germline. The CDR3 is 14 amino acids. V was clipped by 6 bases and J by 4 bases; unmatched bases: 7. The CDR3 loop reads CASRPDRVLETQYF. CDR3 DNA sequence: TGTGCCAGCAGACCGGACAGGGTTCTAGAGACCCAGTACTTC.

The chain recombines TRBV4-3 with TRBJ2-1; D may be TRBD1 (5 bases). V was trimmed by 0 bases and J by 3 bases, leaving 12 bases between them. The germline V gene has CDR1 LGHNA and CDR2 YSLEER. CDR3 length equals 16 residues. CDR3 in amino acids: CASSQDGAGLYNEQFF. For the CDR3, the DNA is TGCGCCAGCAGCCAAGATGGGGCAGGGCTCTACAATGAGCAGTTCTTC.

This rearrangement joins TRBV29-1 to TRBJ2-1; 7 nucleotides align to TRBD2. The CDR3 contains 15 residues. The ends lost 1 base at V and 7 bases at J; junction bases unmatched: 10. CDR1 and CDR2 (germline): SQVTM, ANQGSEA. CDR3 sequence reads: CSVEGLERDPNEQFF. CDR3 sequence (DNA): TGCAGCGTTGAAGGTCTTGAGCGGGACCCTAATGAGCAGTTCTTC.

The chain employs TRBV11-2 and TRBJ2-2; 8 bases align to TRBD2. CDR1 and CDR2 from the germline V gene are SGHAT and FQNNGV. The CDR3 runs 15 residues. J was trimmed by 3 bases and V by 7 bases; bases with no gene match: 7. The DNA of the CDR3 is TGTGCCAGCACCTCAAAACTAGCGGACACCGGGGAGCTGTTTTTT. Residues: CASTSKLADTGELFF.

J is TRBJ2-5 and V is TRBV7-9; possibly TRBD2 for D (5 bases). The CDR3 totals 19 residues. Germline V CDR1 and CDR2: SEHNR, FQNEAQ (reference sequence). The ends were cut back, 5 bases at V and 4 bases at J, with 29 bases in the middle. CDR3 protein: CASSPRLSSKARVGETQYF. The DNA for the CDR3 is TGTGCCAGCAGCCCGAGGTTGTCTAGCAAAGCTCGAGTTGGAGAGACCCAGTACTTC. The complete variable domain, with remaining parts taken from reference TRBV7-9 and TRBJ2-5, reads DTGVSQNPRHKITKRGQNVTFRCDPISEHNRLYWYRQTLGQGPEFLTYFQNEAQLEKSRLLSDRFSAERPKGSFSTLEIQRTEQGDSAMYLCASSPRLSSKARVGETQYFGPGTRLLVL.

This CDR3 reads CASSLEDSYTEAFF. CDR3 nucleotide sequence: TGTGCCAGCAGCTTGGAGGACAGCTACACTGAAGCTTTCTTT. J is TRBJ1-1 and V is TRBV7-9, with D possibly TRBD1 on 6 matching bases. Per germline, CDR1 SEHNR and CDR2 FQNEAQ (reference sequence). The CDR3 extends over 14 amino acids. V was cut by 3 bases and J by 3 bases, with 11 bases left in between.

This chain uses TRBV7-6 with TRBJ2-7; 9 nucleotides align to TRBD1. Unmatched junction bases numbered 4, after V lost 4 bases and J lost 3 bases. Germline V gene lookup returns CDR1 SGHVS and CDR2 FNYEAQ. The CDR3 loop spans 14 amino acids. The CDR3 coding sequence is TGTGCCAGCAGCTCCAGACAGGGGGTCTACGAGCAGTACTTC. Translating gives CASSSRQGVYEQYF.

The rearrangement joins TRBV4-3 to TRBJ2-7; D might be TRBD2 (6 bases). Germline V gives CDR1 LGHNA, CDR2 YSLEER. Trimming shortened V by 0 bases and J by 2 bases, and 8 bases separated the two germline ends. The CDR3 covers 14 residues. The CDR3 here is CASSQEPGAYEQYF. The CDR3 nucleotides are TGCGCCAGCAGCCAAGAACCGGGGGCCTACGAGCAGTACTTC.

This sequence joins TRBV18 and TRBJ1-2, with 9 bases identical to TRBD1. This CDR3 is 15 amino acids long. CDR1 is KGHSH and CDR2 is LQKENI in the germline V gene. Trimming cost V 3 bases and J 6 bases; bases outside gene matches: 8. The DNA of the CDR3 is TGTGCCAGCTCACCGCTCGAGGGACAGGGAAATGGCTACACCTTC. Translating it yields CASSPLEGQGNGYTF.

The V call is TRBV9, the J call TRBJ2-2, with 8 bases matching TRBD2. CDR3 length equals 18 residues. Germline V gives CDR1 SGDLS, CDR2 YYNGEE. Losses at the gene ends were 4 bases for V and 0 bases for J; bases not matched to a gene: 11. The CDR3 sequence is CASSRGGRGATNTGELFF. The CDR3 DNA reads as TGTGCCAGCAGCCGGGGTGGGCGGGGGGCCACGAACACCGGGGAGCTGTTTTTT.

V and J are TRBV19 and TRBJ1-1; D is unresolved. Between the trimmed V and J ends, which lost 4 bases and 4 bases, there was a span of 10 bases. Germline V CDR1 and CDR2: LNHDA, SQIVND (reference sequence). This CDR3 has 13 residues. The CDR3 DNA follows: TGTGCCAGTAGTAGGGCAGAGAGCACTGAAGCTTTCTTT. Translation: CASSRAESTEAFF.

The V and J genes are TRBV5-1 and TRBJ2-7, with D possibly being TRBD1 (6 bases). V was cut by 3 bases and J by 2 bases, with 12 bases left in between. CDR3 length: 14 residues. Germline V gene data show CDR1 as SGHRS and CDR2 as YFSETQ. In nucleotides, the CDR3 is TGCGCCAGCAGCTCACGAACAGGGACCTACGAGCAGTACTTC. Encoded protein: CASSSRTGTYEQYF.

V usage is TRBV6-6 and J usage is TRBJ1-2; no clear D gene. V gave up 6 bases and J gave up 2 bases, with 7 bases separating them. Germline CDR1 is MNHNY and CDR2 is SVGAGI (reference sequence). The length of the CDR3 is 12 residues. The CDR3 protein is CASSGVNYGYTF. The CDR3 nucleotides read TGTGCCAGCAGCGGGGTAAACTATGGCTACACCTTC.

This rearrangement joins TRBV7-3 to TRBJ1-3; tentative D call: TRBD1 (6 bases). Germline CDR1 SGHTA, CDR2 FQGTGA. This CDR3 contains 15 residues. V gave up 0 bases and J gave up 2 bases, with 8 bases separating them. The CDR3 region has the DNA TGTGCCAGCAGCTTAACTCAGGGGCCTGGAAACACCATATATTTT. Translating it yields CASSLTQGPGNTIYF.

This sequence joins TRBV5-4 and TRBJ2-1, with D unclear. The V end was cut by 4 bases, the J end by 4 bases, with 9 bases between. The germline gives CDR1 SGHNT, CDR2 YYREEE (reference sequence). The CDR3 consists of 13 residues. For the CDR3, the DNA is TGTGCCAGCAGCCGGAGTAGTTACAATGAGCAGTTCTTC. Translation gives CASSRSSYNEQFF.

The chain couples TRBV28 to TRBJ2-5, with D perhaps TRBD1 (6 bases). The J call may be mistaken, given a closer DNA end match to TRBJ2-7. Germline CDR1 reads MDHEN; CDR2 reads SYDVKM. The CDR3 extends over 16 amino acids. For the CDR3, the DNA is TGTGCCAGCAGTCAGCGGTTTACGGGACACGTCTACGAGCAGTACTTC. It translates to CASSQRFTGHVYEQYF.

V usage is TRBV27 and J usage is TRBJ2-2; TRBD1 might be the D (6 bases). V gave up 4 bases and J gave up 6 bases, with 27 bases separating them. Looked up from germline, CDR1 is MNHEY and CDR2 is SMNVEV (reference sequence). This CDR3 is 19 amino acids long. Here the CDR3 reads CASSSGVGPGTIRPGELFF. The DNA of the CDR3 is TGTGCCAGCAGTTCCGGAGTGGGTCCCGGGACAATTCGCCCCGGGGAGCTGTTTTTT.